These 5 T cell receptor beta chains came from one sample sequenced in a study of blood T cell repertoires in COVID-19. The table came from immunoSEQ multiplex PCR; TCRdb's copy has only in-frame clones and leaves some out. The sample consists of about 160,000 clones, 81% of them appearing once. The sequencing input was peripheral blood. Every receptor here comes from a human donor in a cohort sampled during active COVID-19.

The chain combines TRBV10-2 with TRBJ2-7, with 8 positions matching TRBD1. J lost 2 bases, V lost 8 bases, and 11 bases had no gene match. The CDR3 has 15 residues. Germline V gene sequence: CDR1 WSHSY, CDR2 SAAADI. CDR3 DNA: TGCGCCAGCTTAGCAGGGACAGGTTACACCTACGAGCAGTACTTC. Translation: CASLAGTGYTYEQYF.

The genes are TRBV7-7 and TRBJ2-5; TRBD2 agrees at 11 bases. This CDR3 region has 16 residues. V shed 1 base, J shed 5 bases, and the junction held 6 bases outside the gene matches. CDR1 SSHAT and CDR2 FNYEAQ come from the germline V gene (reference sequence). For the CDR3, the DNA is TGTGCCAGCAGCTTAGTAGCGGGGGGGACCCAGGAGACCCAGTACTTC. Translating gives CASSLVAGGTQETQYF.

The chain carries TRBV10-3 and TRBJ2-1; possibly TRBD2 for D (6 bases). This CDR3 has 13 amino acids. V was shortened by 10 bases and J by 6 bases, with 16 bases between the two germline ends. CDR1 is ENHRY and CDR2 is SYGVKD in the germline V gene. As DNA, the CDR3 is TGTGCCACCCAGTTGGACTATTCCAATGAGCAGTTCTTC. Translated: CATQLDYSNEQFF.

The V call is TRBV14, the J call TRBJ2-3; perhaps TRBD1 as D (6 bases). CDR1 and CDR2 (germline): SGHDN, FVKESK. The CDR3 spans 15 residues. Deletions cut 1 base from V and 1 base from J, with 9 bases between. CDR3 nucleotides: TGTGCCAGCAGCCAAGGGTGGGGGCGCACAGATACGCAGTATTTT. Residues: CASSQGWGRTDTQYF.

This chain uses TRBV11-3 with TRBJ2-7, with 14 bases that match TRBD2. CDR3 length equals 17 residues. Germline lookup yields CDR1 SGHNT and CDR2 YENEEA. With V trimmed by 5 bases and J by 3 bases, 9 bases remained unmatched. Written as DNA, the CDR3 is TGTGCCAGCAGCCCTACCCCGGGACTAGCGGGAGTCTACGAGCAGTACTTC. Protein sequence: CASSPTPGLAGVYEQYF.